The TCR beta chain under discussion was sequenced for a study of CD8 T cells in ankylosing spondylitis. For TCR beta, libraries came from quantitative 5'-RACE with molecular barcodes. TCRdb analysed the 5' RACE reads with MiXCR anew, one entry per CDR3 protein. This sample has some 180,000 distinct CDR3 sequences; around a sixth occur once, and the top ten carry around 4.5%. The CDR3 consists of 12 residues. Trimming removed 8 bases from V and 7 bases from J; junction bases left unmatched: 4. Germline V lookup: CDR1 MDHEN, CDR2 SYDVKM. This clonotype came up many times. The chain combines TRBV28 with TRBJ1-4; 7 bases fit TRBD1. The sample was blood, either unsorted or a sorted T cell fraction (not recorded which). The clonotype was recovered from a male donor aged 10-30 years with ankylosing spondylitis or in good health (not recorded which). The CDR3 reads CASQGGGEKLFF. The CDR3 DNA reads as TGTGCCAGCCAGGGGGGGGGTGAAAAACTGTTTTTT.